Each of the 8 T cell receptor beta chains below was sequenced from the same sample in a study of beta chain features in type 1 diabetes. The sequenced template was cDNA made from the entire isolated RNA. Sequencing was performed with immunoSEQ multiplex PCR; in TCRdb, only in-frame clones are kept and a portion is missing. This table has 400,000 to 600,000 clones, approximately 30% appearing once. The sequenced sample consisted of naive CD4+ T cells from blood. The receptors stem from a man aged 18 to 29 in good health.

This clone was observed a handful of times. The V and J genes are TRBV5-1 and TRBJ2-5, with TRBD2 matching 12 bases. V lost 5 bases and J lost 2; bases outside the gene matches: 7. The germline CDR1 and CDR2 sequences are SGHRS and YFSETQ. The CDR3 extends over 16 amino acids. In DNA form, the CDR3 reads TGCGCCAGCAGGCCGACTAGCGGGAGATCTCAAGAGACCCAGTACTTC. It is translated as CASRPTSGRSQETQYF.

The chain recombines TRBV9 with TRBJ2-2, with 8 positions matching TRBD2. Germline trimming cut 0 bases from V and 4 bases from J; bases unmatched to any gene: 2. The CDR3 is made up of 15 amino acids. Germline V CDR1 and CDR2: SGDLS, YYNGEE. The CDR3 here is CASSVGTSFTGELFF. In DNA form, the CDR3 reads TGTGCCAGCAGCGTAGGGACTAGCTTCACCGGGGAGCTGTTTTTT.

The V gene is TRBV18, the J gene TRBJ2-1, with a possible D match to TRBD2 (5 bases). Germline loops: CDR1 KGHSH, CDR2 LQKENI. This CDR3 has 14 amino acids. The V gene lost 0 bases and the J gene lost 6 bases, with 9 bases spanning the gap. In DNA form, the CDR3 reads TGTGCCAGCTCACCACCGACTATCCCCAATGAGCAGTTCTTC. This codes for CASSPPTIPNEQFF.

The genes are TRBV5-4 and TRBJ2-3, with D unresolved. The germline CDR1 and CDR2 sequences are SGHNT and YYREEE (reference sequence). Deletions cut 0 bases from V and 0 bases from J, with 8 bases between. The CDR3 spans 15 residues. The chain's CDR3 is CASSLASTSTDTQYF. The CDR3 DNA reads as TGTGCCAGCAGCTTGGCCTCCACTAGCACAGATACGCAGTATTTT.

This clone was found a few times. The V gene is TRBV10-3, the J gene TRBJ2-1; 8 bases map to TRBD2. The CDR3 extends over 15 amino acids. V lost 7 bases and J lost 6; bases outside the gene matches: 11. The germline CDR1 and CDR2 sequences are ENHRY and SYGVKD. CDR3 DNA sequence: TGTGCCATCAATGAACCGGGACTAGGGCCCAATGAGCAGTTCTTC. This sequence encodes CAINEPGLGPNEQFF.

This clone has only a few counts. This chain uses TRBV9 with TRBJ2-2; D is ambiguous. The germline gives CDR1 SGDLS, CDR2 YYNGEE. The CDR3 sequence is 14 residues long. Trimming cost V 1 base and J 6 bases, with 10 bases left between them. CDR3 DNA sequence: TGTGCCAGCAGCGTACAGCAAGAGGCCGGGGAGCTGTTTTTT. Translating gives CASSVQQEAGELFF.

The chain is built from TRBV30 and TRBJ2-5; no clear D. CDR1 and CDR2 (germline): GTSNPN, SVGIG (reference sequence). V gave up 2 bases and J gave up 6 bases, with 16 bases separating them. This CDR3 is 14 amino acids long. The CDR3 sequence is CAWSPREAKQTQYF. The CDR3 DNA reads as TGTGCCTGGAGTCCTCGTGAAGCGAAACAGACCCAGTACTTC. Complete variable domain (other parts from reference TRBV30 and TRBJ2-5): SQTIHQWPATLVQPVGSPLSLECTVEGTSNPNLYWYRQAAGRGLQLLFYSVGIGQISSEVPQNLSASRPQDRQFILSSKKLLLSDSGFYLCAWSPREAKQTQYFGPGTRLLVL.

This sequence joins TRBV9 and TRBJ2-3; D is possibly TRBD2 (5 bases). The CDR3 extends over 15 amino acids. The germline V and J ends were trimmed by 0 bases and 6 bases, with 14 bases remaining between them. The germline gives CDR1 SGDLS, CDR2 YYNGEE. CDR3 residues: CASSVEAQRKDTQYF. The CDR3 DNA is TGTGCCAGCAGCGTAGAAGCTCAGCGGAAGGATACGCAGTATTTT.